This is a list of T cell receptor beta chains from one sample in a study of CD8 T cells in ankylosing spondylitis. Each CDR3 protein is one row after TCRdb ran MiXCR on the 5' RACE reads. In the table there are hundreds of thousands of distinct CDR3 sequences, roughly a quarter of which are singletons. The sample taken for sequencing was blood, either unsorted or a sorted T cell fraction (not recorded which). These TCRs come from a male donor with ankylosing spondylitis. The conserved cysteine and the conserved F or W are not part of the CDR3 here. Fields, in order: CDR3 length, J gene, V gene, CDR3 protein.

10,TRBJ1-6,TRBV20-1,SARVGSSPLH
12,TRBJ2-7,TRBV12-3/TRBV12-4,ASSLGRGSYEQY
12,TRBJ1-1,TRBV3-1,ASSQSGRDTEAF
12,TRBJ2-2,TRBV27,ASSLKAWGGELF
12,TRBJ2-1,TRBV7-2,ASSLARETLLQF
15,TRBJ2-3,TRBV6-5,ASSYSTSGAETDTQY
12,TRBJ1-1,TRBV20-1,SAEVAGGNTEAF
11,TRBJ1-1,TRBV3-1,ASSSTLDTEAF
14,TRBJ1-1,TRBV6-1,ASSRDRGEPGTEAF
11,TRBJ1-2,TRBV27,ASSSRGNYGYT
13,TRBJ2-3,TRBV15,ATSRERRGADTQY
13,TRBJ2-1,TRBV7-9,ASSLGQGAIDEQF
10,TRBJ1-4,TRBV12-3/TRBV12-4,ASSLPGGKLF
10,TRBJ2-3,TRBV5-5,ASSLSSVTQY
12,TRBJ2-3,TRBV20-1,SATTSGHTDTQY
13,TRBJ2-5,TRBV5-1,ASSESGIHQETQY
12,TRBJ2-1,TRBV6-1,ASTDSYSYNEQF
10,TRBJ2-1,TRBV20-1,SARIRGGEQF
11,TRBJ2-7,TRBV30,AWSFGASYEQY
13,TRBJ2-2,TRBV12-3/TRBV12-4,ASSLNGLNTGELF
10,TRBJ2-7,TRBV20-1,SARKGANEQY
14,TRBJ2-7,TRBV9,ASSVDLASGSYEQY
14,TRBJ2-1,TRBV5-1,ASSLPIAGGPNEQF
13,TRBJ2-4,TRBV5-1,ASSLAGGGENIQY
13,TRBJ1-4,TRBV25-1,ASSGTWDASEKLF
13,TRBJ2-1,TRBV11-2,ASSLAAGGVNEQF
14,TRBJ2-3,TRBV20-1,SARVFTSGRLDTQY
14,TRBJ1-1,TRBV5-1,ASRSTRTGGFTEAF
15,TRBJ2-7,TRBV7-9,ASSFRPGLAGAYEQY
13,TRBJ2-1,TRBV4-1,ASSKGGRGYNEQF
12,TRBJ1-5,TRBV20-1,SATDREGNQPQH
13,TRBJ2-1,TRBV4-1,ASSQVQGDRDEQF
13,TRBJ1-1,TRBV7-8,ASSPPGHRNTEAF
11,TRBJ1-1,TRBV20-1,SAPPTANTEAF
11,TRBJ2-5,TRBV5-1,ASSFGERETQY
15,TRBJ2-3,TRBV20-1,SARVLLAGVSRDTQY
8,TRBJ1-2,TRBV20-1,SANRQGNT
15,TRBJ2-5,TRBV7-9,ASSFTGTSGSGETQY
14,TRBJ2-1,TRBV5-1,ASSLTGFSPYNEQF
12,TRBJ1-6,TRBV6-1,ASLGDLNLIPLH
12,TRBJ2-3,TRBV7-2,ASSAQPVTDTQY
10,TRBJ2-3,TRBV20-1,SSLQGTDTQY
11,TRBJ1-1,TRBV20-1,SAMGFSYTEAF
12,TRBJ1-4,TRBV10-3,AISSGTANEKLF
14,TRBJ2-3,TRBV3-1,ASSQVPAGGGDTQY